This record covers a single TCR beta chain. This entry comes from a study of technical replicates of blood from a few donors. This CDR3 region has 15 residues. Trimming cost V 5 bases and J 4 bases; bases outside gene matches: 11. Germline V gene lookup returns CDR1 SEHNR and CDR2 FQNEAQ (reference sequence). Clones were read by immunoSEQ multiplex PCR, and TCRdb kept only the in-frame ones, dropping some. The data contain 65,000 to 85,000 clones, 96% of them singletons. The rearrangement uses TRBV7-9 and TRBJ2-7, with 7 bases that match TRBD2. What was sequenced was T cells isolated from PBMCs. The sequence was obtained from a human donor in good health. CDR3 coding DNA: TGTGCCAGCAGCCCGCGACTAGCAGGAGATTACGAGCAGTACTTC. It is translated as CASSPRLAGDYEQYF.